These 17 T cell receptor beta chains were all obtained from the same sample, sequenced in a study of CD8 T cells in Susac syndrome. cDNA came from about 0.5 to 1 ug RNA primed by random hexamers. TCRdb passed the immunoSEQ multiplex PCR reads through MiXCR, listing each CDR3 protein once. Counted here are more than 150,000 distinct CDR3 sequences, approximately 95% occurring once; the ten biggest clones make up approximately 0.1%. Sequencing was carried out using CD4+ T cells from PBMCs. The origin of the receptors is a human donor with Susac syndrome.

This clonotype was seen a single time. This chain's CDR3 is CASGDRRPSEAFF. DNA of the CDR3: TGTGCCAGCGGCGACCGCCGACCATCTGAAGCTTTCTTT. The chain combines TRBV3-1 with TRBJ1-1; D remains unclear. CDR3 length: 13 residues. V lost 8 bases and J lost 6, with 16 bases in between. CDR1 is LGHDT, CDR2 YNNKEL, per germline (reference sequence).

The chain employs TRBV15 and TRBJ2-5; D gene ambiguous. With 1 base removed from V and 7 bases from J, the gap between germline ends came to 10 bases. The CDR3 contains 13 residues. CDR1 and CDR2 from the germline V gene are LNHNV and YYDKDF (reference sequence). The CDR3 nucleotides read TGTGCCACCAGCAGAGGAGGCCCATGGACCCAGTACTTC. This gives the protein CATSRGGPWTQYF.

In its sample, this clonotype was seen once. The chain combines TRBV5-1 with TRBJ2-4; D perhaps matches TRBD1 (5 bases). Germline V gene data show CDR1 as SGHRS and CDR2 as YFSETQ. V shed 4 bases and J shed 8 bases, with 16 bases lying between them. CDR3 length: 14 residues. CDR3 nucleotide sequence: TGCGCCAGCAGCCTTCAACCAGGGCAGGACATTCAGTACTTC. Translation gives CASSLQPGQDIQYF.

The chain uses TRBV6-4 and TRBJ1-1; 7 bases match TRBD1. The CDR3 is 16 amino acids. CDR1 and CDR2 (germline): MRHNA, SNTAGT. Germline trimming cut 3 bases from V and 0 bases from J; bases unmatched to any gene: 7. DNA of the CDR3: TGTGCCAGCAGTGATGTACCAGGGGGAATGAACACTGAAGCTTTCTTT. Its translation: CASSDVPGGMNTEAFF.

The chain links TRBV30 to TRBJ2-7; 10 bases are shared with TRBD2. The germline V gene has CDR1 GTSNPN and CDR2 SVGIG (reference sequence). There are 14 residues in the CDR3. Unmatched junction bases numbered 2, after V lost 3 bases and J lost 0 bases. CDR3 protein: CAWSKRGGSYEQYF. The CDR3, as DNA: TGTGCCTGGAGCAAGCGGGGGGGCTCCTACGAGCAGTACTTC.

The table lists this clonotype with a count of one. J is TRBJ2-3 and V is TRBV5-4; D is unclear. V lost 4 bases and J lost 0, with 21 bases in between. The length of the CDR3 is 18 residues. CDR1 SGHNT and CDR2 YYREEE come from the germline V gene (reference sequence). This CDR3 is CASSLIQFISTSTDTQYF. In nucleotides, the CDR3 is TGTGCCAGCAGCCTAATACAGTTCATCTCAACTAGCACAGATACGCAGTATTTT.

The chain is built from TRBV29-1 and TRBJ2-2, with 9 bases that match TRBD2. The CDR3 covers 15 residues. With V trimmed by 5 bases and J by 3 bases, 7 bases remained unmatched. Per germline, CDR1 SQVTM and CDR2 ANQGSEA. CDR3 sequence (DNA): TGCAGCGTTACCGGGACTAGCAGGGACACCGGGGAGCTGTTTTTT. Translated, it gives CSVTGTSRDTGELFF.

The rearrangement joins TRBV4-3 to TRBJ2-2; 7 nucleotides align to TRBD1. This CDR3 spans 15 amino acids. With 4 bases clipped from V and 5 bases from J, the junction kept 7 bases outside the gene matches. Germline CDR1 LGHNA, CDR2 YSLEER. CDR3 sequence: CASSPNRGRTGELFF. DNA for the CDR3: TGCGCCAGCAGCCCGAACAGGGGACGGACCGGGGAGCTGTTTTTT.

This chain connects TRBV20-1 to TRBJ1-2; D might be TRBD1 (6 bases). V lost 3 bases and J lost 6, with 20 bases in between. Germline CDR1 is DFQATT and CDR2 is SNEGSKA (reference sequence). CDR3 length equals 15 residues. This chain's CDR3 is CSASTPGQSLDGYTF. The CDR3 DNA reads TGCAGTGCTAGTACTCCTGGACAGTCCCTTGATGGCTACACCTTC.

This chain uses TRBV29-1 with TRBJ2-7; possibly TRBD1 for D (6 bases). The CDR3 spans 12 residues. CDR1 and CDR2 from the germline V gene are SQVTM and ANQGSEA. The V gene lost 4 bases and the J gene lost 2 bases, with 9 bases spanning the gap. CDR3 coding DNA: TGCAGCGTTGCCGACAGGCCCTACGAGCAGTACTTC. It encodes CSVADRPYEQYF.

This clonotype occurred a few times. V and J are TRBV12-3 or TRBV12-4 and TRBJ2-2; the match to TRBD1 covers 9 bases. CDR3 length: 15 amino acids. The junction had 8 bases not matched to a gene; V was cut back by 8 bases and J by 4 bases. CDR3 DNA: TGTGCCAGCTCACCAAGACAGGGGGGCACCGGGGAGCTGTTTTTT. It encodes CASSPRQGGTGELFF.

The chain employs TRBV12-3 or TRBV12-4 and TRBJ2-4; the D gene could be TRBD1 or TRBD2 (5 bases each). This CDR3 contains 13 residues. Trimming left V 5 bases short and J 5 bases short, with 10 bases between. The CDR3 DNA sequence: TGTGCCAGCAGTCCTCCGGGGCAAAACATTCAGTACTTC. Its protein is CASSPPGQNIQYF.

The rearrangement links TRBV5-4 to TRBJ1-1; 8 positions agree with TRBD1. The CDR3 is made up of 16 amino acids. Germline V lookup: CDR1 SGHNT, CDR2 YYREEE (reference sequence). V lost 5 bases and J lost 4; bases outside the gene matches: 13. The CDR3 reads CASSSGQGVMGTEAFF. The CDR3, as DNA: TGTGCCAGCAGTTCTGGACAGGGCGTTATGGGCACTGAAGCTTTCTTT.

This clonotype was seen only once. V is TRBV18 and J is TRBJ1-2; D uncertain. The CDR3 is made up of 14 amino acids. Trimming took 3 bases from V and 2 from J, leaving 10 bases between them. Germline V lookup: CDR1 KGHSH, CDR2 LQKENI. The CDR3 nucleotides read TGTGCCAGCTCACCTGAGACAAAGAACTATGGCTACACCTTC. Amino acids: CASSPETKNYGYTF.

This clonotype appeared a single time. J is TRBJ2-2 and V is TRBV19; TRBD1 matches 7 bases. V shed 5 bases and J 2 bases; nucleotides not matched to a gene: 5. Per the germline V gene, CDR1 is LNHDA and CDR2 is SQIVND (reference sequence). The CDR3 consists of 15 residues. Here the CDR3 reads CASSVGTDNTGELFF. CDR3 in DNA: TGTGCCAGTAGTGTGGGGACAGATAACACCGGGGAGCTGTTTTTT. Variable domain in full (rest from reference TRBV19 and TRBJ2-2): DGGITQSPKYLFRKEGQNVTLSCEQNLNHDAMYWYRQDPGQGLRLIYYSQIVNDFQKGDIAEGYSVSREKKESFPLTVTSAQKNPTAFYLCASSVGTDNTGELFFGEGSRLTVL.

The chain combines TRBV4-1 with TRBJ1-5; D remains unclear. The V gene's germline CDR1 is MGHRA and CDR2 YSYEKL. The V end was cut by 0 bases, the J end by 0 bases, with 15 bases between. The CDR3 runs 18 residues. DNA of the CDR3: TGCGCCAGCAGCCAAGAGAGTGTGCGGAGTTATAGCAATCAGCCCCAGCATTTT. It translates to CASSQESVRSYSNQPQHF.

The J gene is TRBJ2-1, the V gene TRBV7-9; D perhaps matches TRBD2 (5 bases). There are 16 residues in the CDR3. CDR1 is SEHNR, CDR2 FQNEAQ, per germline (reference sequence). Trimming took 0 bases from V and 0 from J, leaving 9 bases between them. CDR3 sequence: CASSLALGGSYNEQFF. The CDR3 DNA follows: TGTGCCAGCAGCTTAGCGCTCGGAGGCTCCTACAATGAGCAGTTCTTC.